This TCR beta chain was sequenced during a study of blood T cells in healthy people across ages. Through a sample-barcoded 5' primer and a J-beta primer mix, a second PCR was run for about 7 to 12 cycles. MiXCR, run by TCRdb on the 5' RACE reads, gives a single entry per CDR3 protein. The sample has fewer than 800,000 distinct CDR3 sequences; 20% to 25% are singletons. Turning to this clonotype: Mismatch with germline at one junction end may stem from a read error.

The CDR3 extends over 14 amino acids. Germline V gene lookup returns CDR1 KGHSH and CDR2 LQKENI. The same sample was also used in a study of T cells of mothers and their children.

The chain combines TRBV18 with TRBJ2-5; 9 bases fit TRBD2. The J call may be faulty, since TRBJ2-1 better matches the DNA end. What was sequenced was blood. This sequence was found in a boy younger than 18 in good health. The CDR3 sequence: CASSPLGLAYEQFF. The CDR3, as DNA: TGTGCCAGCTCCCCACTAGGACTAGCGTATGAGCAGTTCTTC.